Listed here are 31 T cell receptor beta chains from one sample, sequenced in a study of CD4 and CD8 cells across lung adenocarcinoma regions. TCRdb redid the calling of the PCR reads with MiXCR, one entry per CDR3 protein. The table records about 9,200 distinct CDR3 sequences, 35% to 55% of them present only once. Material for sequencing was CD8+ T cells from the margin of a lung tumor. All receptors come from a male donor with lung adenocarcinoma. The CD4 and CD8 labels of this study may be unreliable.

The chain is built from TRBV6-1 and TRBJ1-5; D uncertain. The V gene's germline CDR1 is MNHNS and CDR2 SASEGT. The CDR3 sequence is 14 residues long. Trimming stripped 7 bases from V and 4 bases from J, with 14 bases between. In DNA form, the CDR3 reads TGTGCCAGCACCAAGGGAGCCCATAATCAGCCCCAGCATTTT. This gives the protein CASTKGAHNQPQHF.

This sequence joins TRBV11-3 and TRBJ2-1; 13 positions agree with TRBD2. Near its end, the DNA agrees better with TRBJ2-5, so the J call may be wrong. The CDR3 is 15 amino acids. From germline, CDR1 is SGHNT and CDR2 YENEEA. The CDR3 nucleotides read TGTGCCAGCAGCCCCCGACTAGCGGGAGGTGAGACCCAGTACTTC. Residues: CASSPRLAGGETQYF.

This clonotype appeared many times. This chain links TRBV10-2 with TRBJ2-7; a weak D match, TRBD1 (6 bases). Germline loops: CDR1 WSHSY, CDR2 SAAADI. V gave up 3 bases and J gave up 6 bases, with 12 bases separating them. This CDR3 has 13 residues. In nucleotides, the CDR3 is TGCGCCAGCAGTGAACAGGGAAGGACCGAGCAGTACTTC. Translation gives CASSEQGRTEQYF.

This clonotype was counted only a few times. This chain uses TRBV6-1 with TRBJ2-5; 8 bases agree with TRBD2. The V gene's germline CDR1 is MNHNS and CDR2 SASEGT. The V gene end was trimmed by 8 bases and the J gene end by 3 bases; junction bases not matched to a gene: 8. CDR3 length: 14 amino acids. The CDR3 DNA follows: TGTGCCAGCGGGGGCCCCGGGGGGGAAGAGACCCAGTACTTC. This encodes CASGGPGGEETQYF.

V gene TRBV6-5 combines with J gene TRBJ2-3, with 7 bases identical to TRBD1. This CDR3 region has 16 residues. The germline V gene has CDR1 MNHEY and CDR2 SVGAGI. J lost 14 bases, V lost 2 bases, and 19 bases had no gene match. CDR3 sequence reads: CASSYGGALSTGELYF. Here the CDR3 DNA reads TGTGCCAGCAGTTACGGCGGAGCTTTGAGCACAGGGGAGCTGTATTTT.

The chain combines TRBV6-1 with TRBJ2-3; D gene unclear. Germline CDR1 is MNHNS and CDR2 is SASEGT. Trimming left V 7 bases short and J 10 bases short, with 24 bases between. The CDR3 length is 15 residues. CDR3 nucleotides: TGTGCCAGCATCGGTGGGCTGGCGAACACCGGTGCGCAGTATTTT. It is translated as CASIGGLANTGAQYF.

The V call is TRBV7-6, the J call TRBJ2-5; D might be TRBD1 (5 bases). The closer fit of TRBJ2-7 to the DNA end suggests the J call may be wrong. The V gene's germline CDR1 is SGHVS and CDR2 FNYEAQ. The CDR3 loop spans 11 amino acids. The CDR3 bases are TGTGCCAGCAGCCCAGGGCACGAGCAGTACTTC. Protein product: CASSPGHEQYF.

This clonotype was observed at least ten times. This chain uses TRBV28 with TRBJ2-2, with D possibly being TRBD2 (6 bases). The V and J ends lost 5 bases and 3 bases respectively, with 22 bases between them. This CDR3 is 18 amino acids long. Germline-derived CDR1 and CDR2 are MDHEN and SYDVKM. This CDR3 is CASSLKMGLGEDTGELFF. The CDR3 DNA reads as TGTGCCAGCAGTCTAAAAATGGGGCTGGGGGAGGACACCGGGGAGCTGTTTTTT.

This chain joins TRBV5-1 and TRBJ2-3; 11 nucleotides agree with TRBD2. The J segment lost 6 bases and the V segment lost 5 bases, leaving 8 bases of the junction unmatched. CDR3 length: 15 amino acids. Germline CDR1 is SGHRS and CDR2 is YFSETQ. The CDR3 coding sequence is TGCGCCAGCAGTTCGGGACTAGCGGCAAGTGATACGCAGTATTTT. Residues: CASSSGLAASDTQYF.

This clonotype was counted a few times. The chain couples TRBV6-1 to TRBJ2-7, with 11 bases that match TRBD1. Germline V lookup: CDR1 MNHNS, CDR2 SASEGT. V lost 10 bases and J lost 3; bases outside the gene matches: 5. The CDR3 has 13 amino acids. The CDR3 region is CATPGTGGYEQYF. The CDR3 DNA reads as TGTGCCACCCCCGGGACAGGGGGCTACGAGCAGTACTTC.

The J gene is TRBJ2-3, the V gene TRBV27; either TRBD1 or TRBD2 may supply D (5 bases each). Germline V gene lookup returns CDR1 MNHEY and CDR2 SMNVEV (reference sequence). This CDR3 has 15 amino acids. Trimming left V 1 base short and J 4 bases short, with 12 bases between. CDR3 protein: CASSLWGSGADTQYF. CDR3 in DNA: TGTGCCAGCAGTTTATGGGGGTCTGGGGCAGATACGCAGTATTTT.

This clonotype was seen a few times. The gene calls are TRBV20-1 and TRBJ2-1, with unresolved D. The CDR3 extends over 12 amino acids. Germline V lookup: CDR1 DFQATT, CDR2 SNEGSKA (reference sequence). The V end lost 0 bases, the J end lost 7 bases, and 7 bases lay between the germline ends. In nucleotides, the CDR3 is TGCAGTGCTAGAGAGGATGGGAATGAGCAGTTCTTC. Protein sequence: CSAREDGNEQFF.

The gene calls are TRBV14 and TRBJ1-2; D unresolved. With 1 base removed from V and 5 bases from J, the gap between germline ends came to 14 bases. Germline V lookup: CDR1 SGHDN, CDR2 FVKESK. The CDR3 has 15 amino acids. CDR3 nucleotide sequence: TGTGCCAGCAGCCAAGTTTCGGCGGGAGGATATGGCTACACCTTC. Its translation is CASSQVSAGGYGYTF.

The CDR3 loop reads CASSSVADSTDTQYF. Written as DNA, the CDR3 is TGTGCCAGCAGTAGCGTAGCGGATAGCACAGATACGCAGTATTTT. The chain couples TRBV6-1 to TRBJ2-3, with TRBD2 as a possible D gene (6 bases). The germline CDR1 and CDR2 sequences are MNHNS and SASEGT. Trimming took off 5 bases at V and 0 bases at J, with 12 bases between the two ends. The CDR3 is 15 amino acids.

The CDR3 DNA sequence: TGTGCCTGTATCAGGGGTCCCGCCGGGAACACCATATATTTT. Protein: CACIRGPAGNTIYF. This chain joins TRBV10-3 and TRBJ1-3; a possible D gene is TRBD1 (6 bases). Germline lookup yields CDR1 ENHRY and CDR2 SYGVKD. Trimming left V 11 bases short and J 7 bases short, with 21 bases between. This CDR3 contains 14 residues.

Within the sample, this clonotype is medium-sized. This chain uses TRBV6-1 with TRBJ2-4; no definite D call. Trimming removed 6 bases at V and 5 bases at J, with 14 bases between. The CDR3 totals 14 residues. The germline gives CDR1 MNHNS, CDR2 SASEGT. CDR3 in amino acids: CASRRAANENIQYF. The CDR3 nucleotides are TGTGCCAGCAGAAGGGCCGCAAACGAAAACATTCAGTACTTC.

The genes are TRBV20-1 and TRBJ1-1; D unresolved. This CDR3 spans 14 amino acids. Germline values: CDR1 DFQATT, CDR2 SNEGSKA (reference sequence). V lost 6 bases to trimming and J lost 1 base, with 15 bases between them. This CDR3 reads CSAGGRRTNTEAFF. The CDR3 DNA is TGCAGTGCCGGAGGCCGACGGACGAACACTGAAGCTTTCTTT.

This clonotype was seen ten or more times. The chain employs TRBV5-1 and TRBJ2-1; the match to TRBD2 covers 8 bases. Trimming cost V 7 bases and J 9 bases; bases outside gene matches: 15. Per germline, CDR1 SGHRS and CDR2 YFSETQ. The length of the CDR3 is 15 residues. DNA of the CDR3: TGCGCCAGCGGACAGCCGGGGGGGGGAAGGAGTGAGCAGTTCTTC. Amino acids: CASGQPGGGRSEQFF.

A word on this clonotype: It may be a read error: a sequence one base away is much more abundant. This chain uses TRBV7-8 with TRBJ2-3; TRBD2 is a possible D gene (5 bases). Per the germline V gene, CDR1 is SGHVS and CDR2 is FQNEAQ. The CDR3 totals 15 residues. The CDR3 nucleotides are TGTGCCAGCAGCCCAAGGTCGCGGGCCACAGATATGCAGTATTTT. Translation gives CASSPRSRATDMQYF.

At least ten counts were recorded for this clonotype. The rearrangement links TRBV6-4 to TRBJ2-1; a weak D match, TRBD2 (5 bases). CDR3 length: 14 residues. Per germline, CDR1 MRHNA and CDR2 SNTAGT. The V end was cut by 5 bases, the J end by 2 bases, with 10 bases between. CDR3 DNA sequence: TGTGCCAGCAGTCCGGACGGGACCTACAATGAGCAGTTCTTC. Protein: CASSPDGTYNEQFF.

As regards this clonotype: A read error may produce the germline difference seen at one junction end. The gene calls are TRBV5-1 and TRBJ2-1; TRBD2 matches 7 bases. This CDR3 region has 15 residues. CDR1 is SGHRS and CDR2 is YFSETQ in the germline V gene. The CDR3 sequence is CASSLGEGSYNKQFF. CDR3 sequence (DNA): TGCGCCAGCAGCTTGGGGGAGGGCTCCTACAATAAGCAGTTCTTT. Supplemented by reference TRBV5-1 and TRBJ2-1, the full variable domain reads KAGVTQTPRYLIKTRGQQVTLSCSPISGHRSVSWYQQTPGQGLQFLFEYFSETQRNKGNFPGRFSGRQFSNSRSEMNVSTLELGDSALYLCASSLGEGSYNKQFFGPGTRLTVL.

Concerning this clonotype itself: This could be a read error, since a much larger clone is one nucleotide away. The chain couples TRBV7-6 to TRBJ2-5; TRBD1 aligns across 7 bases. CDR1 and CDR2 (germline): SGHVS, FNYEAQ. The CDR3 loop spans 20 amino acids. CDR3 in DNA: TGTGCCAACAGCTTAGCGCTGAGAGGACAGGAGACCGACACTCAAGAGACCCAGTACTTC. Its protein is CANSLALRGQETDTQETQYF.

The chain is built from TRBV12-3 or TRBV12-4 and TRBJ2-5; no clear D. The J call may be incorrect, as the DNA end agrees better with TRBJ2-7. The CDR3 spans 14 residues. The CDR3 DNA sequence: TGTGCCAGCAGACCCCAAGCTGCATACCACGAGCAGTACGTC. This codes for CASRPQAAYHEQYV.

In its sample, this clonotype was seen a few times. This sequence joins TRBV10-2 and TRBJ2-3; 11 positions agree with TRBD2. The CDR3 sequence is 16 residues long. Germline-derived CDR1 and CDR2 are WSHSY and SAAADI. V dropped 3 bases and J dropped 5; count of bases not matched to a gene: 7. The CDR3 sequence: CASSEHGLAGGDTQYF. CDR3 nucleotide sequence: TGCGCCAGCAGTGAACACGGACTAGCGGGCGGAGATACGCAGTATTTT.

Comment on this clonotype: This clone may be a read error of a much larger clone one base away. The V gene is TRBV11-3, the J gene TRBJ2-1; 11 bases fit TRBD1. Near its end, the DNA agrees better with TRBJ2-7, so the J call may be wrong. CDR3 length: 14 amino acids. Germline V CDR1 and CDR2: SGHNT, YENEEA. CDR3 sequence (DNA): TGTGCCAGCAGCTTCGGGACAGGGGGACGTGAGCAGTACTTC. Protein sequence: CASSFGTGGREQYF.

In this sample, this clonotype turned up many times. This rearrangement joins TRBV6-5 to TRBJ2-5, with TRBD2 matching 8 bases. The J call may be wrong; the DNA end is better matched by TRBJ2-7. Germline V gene lookup returns CDR1 MNHEY and CDR2 SVGAGI. This CDR3 has 15 amino acids. CDR3 sequence (DNA): TGTGCCAGCAGTTTGGGACTAGAGGGTACCTACGAGCAGTACTTC. Encoded protein: CASSLGLEGTYEQYF.

The chain has TRBV5-1 and TRBJ2-3, with D possibly being TRBD2 (6 bases). The CDR3 has 15 residues. Looked up from germline, CDR1 is SGHRS and CDR2 is YFSETQ. Trimming removed 3 bases from V and 6 bases from J, with 17 bases in between. CDR3 bases: TGCGCCAGCAGCTCTTCGGCGGGGTGGGCCGATACGCAGTATTTT. It codes for CASSSSAGWADTQYF.

This clonotype occurred a few times. The chain employs TRBV27 and TRBJ2-3, with 8 bases lining up with TRBD2. V lost 5 bases to trimming and J lost 2 bases; unmatched junction nucleotides: 3. Per the germline V gene, CDR1 is MNHEY and CDR2 is SMNVEV (reference sequence). This CDR3 has 14 amino acids. CDR3 residues: CASSRGGSTDTQYF. In DNA, the CDR3 is TGTGCCAGCAGTCGGGGGGGTTCCACAGATACGCAGTATTTT.

The chain combines TRBV5-1 with TRBJ2-3, with D perhaps being TRBD1 or TRBD2 (6 bases each). This CDR3 has 14 amino acids. Trimming stripped 4 bases from V and 1 base from J, with 10 bases between. Germline CDR1 and CDR2: SGHRS and YFSETQ. Here the CDR3 reads CASSGRTGTDTQYF. The CDR3 nucleotides read TGCGCCAGCAGCGGGAGGACAGGCACAGATACGCAGTATTTT.

This clonotype was found a few times. This chain joins TRBV12-3 or TRBV12-4 and TRBJ2-5; TRBD2 matches at 9 bases. Trimming at V came to 1 base and at J to 8 bases, leaving 5 bases not matched to a gene. The CDR3 is 14 amino acids. The CDR3 loop reads CASSLGGLAVTQYF. The DNA for the CDR3 is TGTGCCAGCAGTTTAGGGGGACTAGCAGTAACCCAGTACTTC.

Of note for this clonotype: One end of the junction varies from germline; a read error may be responsible. The genes are TRBV4-2 and TRBJ2-4, with 8 bases aligning to TRBD2. The CDR3 is made up of 17 amino acids. Germline V gene data show CDR1 as LGHNA and CDR2 as YNFKEQ. The CDR3 nucleotides read TGTGCCAGCAGCCAAGATTCGGGGGGGGGTGGTAAAAATACGCAGTATTTC. Amino acids: CASSQDSGGGGKNTQYF.